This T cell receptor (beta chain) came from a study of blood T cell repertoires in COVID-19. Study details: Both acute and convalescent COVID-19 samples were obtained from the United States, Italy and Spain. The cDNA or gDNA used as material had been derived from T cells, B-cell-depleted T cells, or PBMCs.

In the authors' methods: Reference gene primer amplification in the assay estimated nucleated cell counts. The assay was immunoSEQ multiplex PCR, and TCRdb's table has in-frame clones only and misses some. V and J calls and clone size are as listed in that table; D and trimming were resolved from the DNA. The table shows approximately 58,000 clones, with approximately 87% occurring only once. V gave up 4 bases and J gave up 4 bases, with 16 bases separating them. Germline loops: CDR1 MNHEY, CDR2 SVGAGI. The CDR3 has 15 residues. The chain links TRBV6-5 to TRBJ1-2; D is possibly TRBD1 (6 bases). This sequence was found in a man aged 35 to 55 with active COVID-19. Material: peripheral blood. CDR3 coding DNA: TGTGCCAGCAGTTCCCCGACAGGAGCAATCTATGGCTACACCTTC. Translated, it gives CASSSPTGAIYGYTF.